The rows below give T cell receptor beta chains drawn from one sample of a study of regulatory T cells in long-lasting Graves disease. TCRdb re-called the multiplex PCR reads through MiXCR, storing one row per CDR3 protein. The sample yields 400,000 or so distinct CDR3 sequences, less than 25% seen once. Specimen: peripheral blood mononuclear cells (PBMCs), collected when the disease was refractory, from a patient treated with antithyroid drugs. These receptor sequences come from a female donor with Graves disease. The CDR3 runs from the conserved cysteine through the conserved F or W. The D gene is left open where the match is weak. Clone size is given for some rows only: seen once, a few or many times, or a class if the clone is expanded.

v_call: TRBV6-5; j_call: TRBJ2-6; d_call: .; clone_size: .; cdr3_nt: TGTGCCAGCAGTTACTGGGACAAACGCTCTGGGGCCAACGTCCTGACTTTC; cdr3_aa: CASSYWDKRSGANVLTF
v_call: TRBV12-3/TRBV12-4; j_call: TRBJ2-2; d_call: TRBD2; clone_size: many; cdr3_nt: TGTGCCAGCAGTCCGCGACTAGCGGCGAACACCGGGGAGCTGTTTTTT; cdr3_aa: CASSPRLAANTGELFF
v_call: TRBV30; j_call: TRBJ2-2; d_call: .; clone_size: few; cdr3_nt: TGTGCCTGGAGCCTATCAGGGGAGCTGTTTTTT; cdr3_aa: CAWSLSGELFF
v_call: TRBV6-1; j_call: TRBJ2-7; d_call: TRBD2; clone_size: few; cdr3_nt: TGTGCCAGCGGAAGACGGGGACTAGCGGCCTCCTACGAGCAGTACTTC; cdr3_aa: CASGRRGLAASYEQYF
v_call: TRBV20-1; j_call: TRBJ1-1; d_call: .; clone_size: .; cdr3_nt: TGCAGTGCTAGGGGTACTACAGGGAACACTGAAGCTTTCTTT; cdr3_aa: CSARGTTGNTEAFF
v_call: TRBV29-1; j_call: TRBJ1-1; d_call: .; clone_size: few; cdr3_nt: TGCAGCGTTGGGGGCAGTATGAACACTGAAGCTTTCTTT; cdr3_aa: CSVGGSMNTEAFF
v_call: TRBV6-1; j_call: TRBJ2-1; d_call: TRBD1; clone_size: few; cdr3_nt: TGTGCCAGCAGCCCCTCCGGGACAGTTACCTACAATGAGCAGTTCTTC; cdr3_aa: CASSPSGTVTYNEQFF
v_call: TRBV11-2; j_call: TRBJ2-3; d_call: .; clone_size: .; cdr3_nt: TGTGCCAGCAGCTTTTTTTGGGGCACAGATACGCAGTATTTT; cdr3_aa: CASSFFWGTDTQYF
v_call: TRBV19; j_call: TRBJ2-7; d_call: .; clone_size: few; cdr3_nt: TGTGCCAGTAGTATAGATCGAGGAGACGAGCAGTACTTC; cdr3_aa: CASSIDRGDEQYF
v_call: TRBV28; j_call: TRBJ2-7; d_call: TRBD1; clone_size: many; cdr3_nt: TGTGCCAGCAGTTCCCCGGGACAGATGAACTCCTACGAGCAGTACTTC; cdr3_aa: CASSSPGQMNSYEQYF
v_call: TRBV10-3; j_call: TRBJ1-4; d_call: .; clone_size: many; cdr3_nt: TGTGCCATCAGCTATGGAAATGGTGAAAAACTGTTTTTT; cdr3_aa: CAISYGNGEKLFF
v_call: TRBV6-1; j_call: TRBJ1-1; d_call: .; clone_size: many; cdr3_nt: TGTGCCAGCAGCCGAGCGCCCCCGGGACACCCCAACACTGAAGCTTTCTTT; cdr3_aa: CASSRAPPGHPNTEAFF
v_call: TRBV5-4; j_call: TRBJ2-5; d_call: TRBD2; clone_size: many; cdr3_nt: TGTGCCAGCAGCTTGGATCGAGCGGGAGGAGGGGAGACCCAGTACTTC; cdr3_aa: CASSLDRAGGGETQYF
v_call: TRBV11-1; j_call: TRBJ1-1; d_call: .; clone_size: many; cdr3_nt: TGTGCCAGCAGCTTAGTTGCGGGGTACATGAACACTGAAGCTTTCTTT; cdr3_aa: CASSLVAGYMNTEAFF
v_call: TRBV27; j_call: TRBJ2-7; d_call: TRBD1; clone_size: .; cdr3_nt: TGTGCCAGCAGTTTTATAGGGGGCATTTACGAGCAGTACTTC; cdr3_aa: CASSFIGGIYEQYF
v_call: TRBV2; j_call: TRBJ2-2; d_call: .; clone_size: .; cdr3_nt: TGTGTTAGCAGTGTGGACCGAACTAACACCGGGGAGCTGTTTTTT; cdr3_aa: CVSSVDRTNTGELFF
v_call: TRBV7-2; j_call: TRBJ2-7; d_call: TRBD2; clone_size: few; cdr3_nt: TGTGCCAGCAGCTCAGGGACTAGCGGGAGGGCCAATCTGTTAGGGGAGCAGTACTTC; cdr3_aa: CASSSGTSGRANLLGEQYF
v_call: TRBV4-1; j_call: TRBJ1-1; d_call: .; clone_size: .; cdr3_nt: TGCGCCAGCAGCCAAGGTTTACAGCGAAAATTCACTGAAGCTTTCTTT; cdr3_aa: CASSQGLQRKFTEAFF
v_call: TRBV20-1; j_call: TRBJ1-5; d_call: .; clone_size: many; cdr3_nt: TGCAGTGCTAGAGGTCTCCTTGCGGGCTCATATGGCAATCAGCCCCAGCATTTT; cdr3_aa: CSARGLLAGSYGNQPQHF
v_call: TRBV27; j_call: TRBJ2-1; d_call: .; clone_size: few; cdr3_nt: TGTGCCAGCAGTCAGACGGTGCCCGGTAGCGGATTCCTCTACAATGAGCAGTTCTTC; cdr3_aa: CASSQTVPGSGFLYNEQFF
v_call: TRBV24-1; j_call: TRBJ1-3; d_call: .; clone_size: few; cdr3_nt: TGTGCCACCAGTGTTGAACCCGGCGGGTGCTCTGGAAACACCATATATTTT; cdr3_aa: CATSVEPGGCSGNTIYF
v_call: TRBV28; j_call: TRBJ1-1; d_call: .; clone_size: many; cdr3_nt: TGTGCCAGCACCCAGGGAGGGGGGAACACTGAAGCTTTCTTT; cdr3_aa: CASTQGGGNTEAFF
v_call: TRBV2; j_call: TRBJ1-5; d_call: TRBD1; clone_size: many; cdr3_nt: TGTGCCAGCAGATGGGGACAGGGGTTGAATCAGCCCCAGCATTTT; cdr3_aa: CASRWGQGLNQPQHF
v_call: TRBV6-2/TRBV6-3; j_call: TRBJ1-2; d_call: TRBD1; clone_size: few; cdr3_nt: TGTGCCAGCAGTGTAACAGGGGGCGCTGACTATGGCTACACCTTC; cdr3_aa: CASSVTGGADYGYTF
v_call: TRBV18; j_call: TRBJ2-5; d_call: .; clone_size: few; cdr3_nt: TGTGCCAGCTCACCAGGAGGATGGGGGGCCCAGTACTTC; cdr3_aa: CASSPGGWGAQYF
v_call: TRBV7-2; j_call: TRBJ2-2; d_call: .; clone_size: .; cdr3_nt: TGTGCCAGCAGCTCAACCCCACATTGGACTACAAACACCGGGGAGCTGTTTTTT; cdr3_aa: CASSSTPHWTTNTGELFF
v_call: TRBV20-1; j_call: TRBJ1-6; d_call: .; clone_size: few; cdr3_nt: TGCAGTGCTAGACAGGGTTCGGGTAATTCACCCCTCCACTTT; cdr3_aa: CSARQGSGNSPLHF
v_call: TRBV7-2; j_call: TRBJ2-2; d_call: TRBD2; clone_size: many; cdr3_nt: TGTGCCAGCAGCCAGGGACTAGCCAACACCGGGGAGCTGTTTTTT; cdr3_aa: CASSQGLANTGELFF
v_call: TRBV28; j_call: TRBJ1-5; d_call: TRBD1; clone_size: .; cdr3_nt: TGTGCCAGCAGTCCCCTTTTGGCAGGGGGATCTCAGCCCCAGCATTTT; cdr3_aa: CASSPLLAGGSQPQHF
v_call: TRBV2; j_call: TRBJ2-4; d_call: TRBD2; clone_size: few; cdr3_nt: TGTGCCAGCATAGGACTAGCGGGAGGTTTTGGCATTCAGTACTTC; cdr3_aa: CASIGLAGGFGIQYF
v_call: TRBV24-1; j_call: TRBJ1-1; d_call: .; clone_size: few; cdr3_nt: TGTGCCACCAGTGATTTGGAGAACACTGAAGCTTTCTTT; cdr3_aa: CATSDLENTEAFF
v_call: TRBV7-2; j_call: TRBJ1-2; d_call: .; clone_size: few; cdr3_nt: TGTGCCAGCAGCTCTGGACTCTATGGCTACACCTTC; cdr3_aa: CASSSGLYGYTF
v_call: TRBV7-9; j_call: TRBJ1-6; d_call: .; clone_size: .; cdr3_nt: TGTGCCAGCAGCTTAATAGGATGGGGGAACAATTCACCCCTCCACTTT; cdr3_aa: CASSLIGWGNNSPLHF
v_call: TRBV25-1; j_call: TRBJ2-5; d_call: .; clone_size: many; cdr3_nt: TGTGCCAGCAGCGCAACATTAACAGAGACCCAGTACTTC; cdr3_aa: CASSATLTETQYF
v_call: TRBV4-2; j_call: TRBJ1-4; d_call: .; clone_size: few; cdr3_nt: TGTGCCAGCAGCCAAGTCTCCAGGCAGGGAGGCGAAAAACTGTTTTTT; cdr3_aa: CASSQVSRQGGEKLFF
v_call: TRBV7-9; j_call: TRBJ1-2; d_call: TRBD1; clone_size: .; cdr3_nt: TGTGCCAGCAGTCTAACAGGGGATTCTGAGGGCTACACCTTC; cdr3_aa: CASSLTGDSEGYTF
v_call: TRBV6-4; j_call: TRBJ1-2; d_call: TRBD1; clone_size: few; cdr3_nt: TGTGCCAGCAGTTCAGCTACAGGGGTGGGCTACACCTTC; cdr3_aa: CASSSATGVGYTF
v_call: TRBV3-1; j_call: TRBJ1-1; d_call: .; clone_size: many; cdr3_nt: TGTGCCAGCAGCCAGAAGGCAGTGAACACTGAAGCTTTCTTT; cdr3_aa: CASSQKAVNTEAFF
v_call: TRBV6-1; j_call: TRBJ1-1; d_call: .; clone_size: many; cdr3_nt: TGTGCCAGCACCCAGCCCGGGGGCGGTGAAGCTTTCTTT; cdr3_aa: CASTQPGGGEAFF
v_call: TRBV5-4; j_call: TRBJ1-1; d_call: TRBD1; clone_size: few; cdr3_nt: TGTGCCAGCAGCCGGGACAGGGTGGGTGAAGCTTTCTTT; cdr3_aa: CASSRDRVGEAFF
v_call: TRBV11-3; j_call: TRBJ2-2; d_call: .; clone_size: many; cdr3_nt: TGTGCCAGCAGCTCACAGGGAGGCACCGGGGAGCTGTTTTTT; cdr3_aa: CASSSQGGTGELFF